These 8 T cell receptor beta chains were sequenced from one sample in a study of OX40 agonist ivuxolimab in advanced cancers. Clones were sequenced by immunoSEQ multiplex PCR, and TCRdb holds only the in-frame ones, with some missing. The data contain 60,000 to 85,000 clones, 75% to 80% of them seen just once; the ten biggest clones take up 1.6%. The source material was CD4+ or CD8+ T cells sorted from blood, sampled in a trial of the OX40 agonist ivuxolimab. Receptors originate from an adult with an advanced solid tumor such as melanoma, head and neck, liver or kidney cancer.

V is TRBV7-6 and J is TRBJ1-3; D gene ambiguous. There are 18 residues in the CDR3. Germline V lookup: CDR1 SGHVS, CDR2 FNYEAQ. V was trimmed by 5 bases and J by 0 bases, leaving 20 bases between them. CDR3 in amino acids: CASSEFIREISSGNTIYF. In DNA, the CDR3 is TGTGCCAGCAGCGAATTCATCCGGGAGATCTCCTCTGGAAACACCATATATTTT.

The sample holds a few counts of this clone. This chain uses TRBV6-1 with TRBJ1-5; possibly TRBD1 for D (6 bases). Germline V CDR1 and CDR2: MNHNS, SASEGT. The V end was cut by 8 bases, the J end by 1 base, with 12 bases between. This CDR3 spans 14 amino acids. Here the CDR3 DNA reads TGTGCCAGCGACCTCCAGGGGAGCAATCAGCCCCAGCATTTT. It translates to CASDLQGSNQPQHF.

This rearrangement joins TRBV7-3 to TRBJ2-2, with 7 bases fitting TRBD2. The ends lost 0 bases at V and 0 bases at J; junction bases unmatched: 10. This CDR3 comprises 19 residues. In germline, CDR1 is SGHTA, CDR2 FQGTGA. The chain's CDR3 is CASSLTGRGGDPNTGELFF. The CDR3 DNA reads as TGTGCCAGCAGCTTAACAGGGAGGGGCGGGGACCCGAACACCGGGGAGCTGTTTTTT.

The J gene is TRBJ2-5, the V gene TRBV11-1, with TRBD1 as a possible D gene (5 bases). Germline CDR1 reads SGHAT; CDR2 reads FQDESV (reference sequence). The V gene lost 5 bases and the J gene lost 1 base, with 14 bases spanning the gap. The CDR3 runs to 15 residues. The CDR3 coding sequence is TGTGCCAGCAGCCGAGGAGTGGGGCTCCAAGAGACCCAGTACTTC. It is translated as CASSRGVGLQETQYF.

This clone was counted a few times. This sequence joins TRBV6-1 and TRBJ2-7; 7 bases are shared with TRBD1. Germline values: CDR1 MNHNS, CDR2 SASEGT. V lost 2 bases, J lost 5 bases, and 6 bases stayed unmatched. The CDR3 length is 14 residues. The CDR3 region has the DNA TGTGCCAGCAGTGAAACGACAGGGCCCCACGAGCAGTACTTC. This gives the protein CASSETTGPHEQYF.

This clone was seen a few times. The V and J genes are TRBV18 and TRBJ1-5; possible D gene TRBD1, 5 bases. V was pared by 3 bases and J by 2 bases, with 11 bases between. This CDR3 has 15 residues. Germline-derived CDR1 and CDR2 are KGHSH and LQKENI. CDR3 bases: TGTGCCAGCTCACCGGGGACTACTGGCAATCAGCCCCAGCATTTT. Protein: CASSPGTTGNQPQHF. Full variable domain (missing parts from reference TRBV18 and TRBJ1-5): NAGVMQNPRHLVRRRGQEARLRCSPMKGHSHVYWYRQLPEEGLKFMVYLQKENIIDESGMPKERFSAEFPKEGPSILRIQQVVRGDSAAYFCASSPGTTGNQPQHFGDGTRLSIL.

The chain employs TRBV5-1 and TRBJ1-4; tentatively, D is TRBD1 (5 bases). Germline V CDR1 and CDR2: SGHRS, YFSETQ. This CDR3 has 14 residues. Trimming shortened V by 0 bases and J by 8 bases, and 11 bases separated the two germline ends. This CDR3 is CASSLGQWEEKLFF. The CDR3 DNA is TGCGCCAGCAGCTTGGGACAGTGGGAAGAAAAACTGTTTTTT.

The gene calls are TRBV27 and TRBJ2-3; 12 nucleotides match TRBD1. After removal of 5 bases from V and 4 bases from J, the junction contained 7 bases not matched to a gene. Germline V gene data show CDR1 as MNHEY and CDR2 as SMNVEV (reference sequence). The CDR3 has 16 residues. CDR3 in amino acids: CASSGPGQGASDTQYF. Written as DNA, the CDR3 is TGTGCCAGCAGTGGACCGGGACAGGGGGCATCAGATACGCAGTATTTT.